This T cell receptor beta chain is drawn from a study of T cells in women clearing cervical HPV infection (dated by TCRdb to 2016 to 2018). About the investigation overall: The cases were about two dozen women with histologically confirmed HPV16-related CIN3 or worse, and 2 of those women had invasive cancers. Among cases, blood sampling occurred a median of around 160 days after lesion detection, with an interquartile range of about 85 to 200 days. This exploratory proof-of-principle case-control study, nested within the Guanacaste HPV Natural History Study in Costa Rica, compared TCR repertoires among women with different cervical HPV16 outcomes. Case blood was taken at the visit when the lesion was first identified, whereas control blood was taken when infection was no longer detected. Median age was roughly 33 years in cases versus 38 in controls, and baseline characteristics did not differ significantly. Five blinded duplicates per group were added as quality controls, so that roughly 60 samples were obtained: 50 or so participants and some 10 replicates. The controls were around 26 women whose single incident HPV16 infection cleared within 12 months with no development of precancer or cancer. HLA typing was available for only a few women, so HLA type could not be excluded as a confounder. Cases and controls were matched on age within five years and on year of sample collection. In the parent cohort, some 10,000 women aged 18 or older were enrolled in Guanacaste, Costa Rica, during 1993 to 1994 and then followed for under 8 years. The full study reports these points: Because of the cross-sectional design, the study could not determine whether the associations came before infection or resulted from infection, and neither effector/memory subsets nor HPV-specific T cells were isolated. Significantly higher TCR repertoire richness was observed in CIN3+ cases than in controls across sequencing depths, whereas no difference in evenness was found. Random forest classifiers combining richness and V gene abundances distinguished cases from controls with an estimated AUC of more than 0.8. Because the number of T cells in each sample was unknown, differences in richness could reflect differing T-cell content rather than repertoire biology. Cases had lower TRBV6-7 relative abundance than controls (0.11% versus 0.16%; Bonferroni P = 0.0008).

As to this clone: What antigen it recognizes has not been identified. The read stops 3 residues short of the end of the CDR3; the missing end is completed from the germline J gene.

TCR beta CDR3 regions were amplified by multiplex PCR using the immunoSEQ assay from an average of roughly 1,300 ng genomic DNA per sample. The assay corrected primer bias using a complete synthetic TCR repertoire to establish an amplification baseline. The amplicons were sequenced using the Illumina platform. The paper's data handling went like this. Sequence errors were corrected by clustering with frequency ratios and a modified nearest-neighbor algorithm, and the sequences were then analyzed in the immunoSEQ Analyzer using IMGT gene definitions. At each rarefaction depth, TCR richness and evenness were averaged across 20 rarefaction repeats, and any sample with fewer sequences than the depth was left out. Wilcoxon rank sum tests with FDR correction were used to compare relative abundances of V, D and J genes between the groups. Blinded duplicates gave an intraclass correlation of around 95% for TCR richness and an average of roughly 76% across roughly 69 gene segments. What TCRdb holds here is the immuneACCESS table cut down to in-frame rearrangements. Part of the clones is not present; checked against another copy, under half of the missing clones reflect an unresolved V gene, and the others are unexplained. V and J calls and clone size are given by that table; D and trimming were obtained from the DNA. The table of this sample itemizes some 31,000 clones. In total, the top ten clones hold around 2.8% of the sample.

Every participant had a single incident cervical HPV16 infection, and prevalent HPV16 infections were excluded. Cervical HPV DNA was detected with MY09/MY11 PCR, and genotyping was done by dot-blot hybridization. Around 16 mL of heparinized blood was centrifuged, after which the buffy coat was aliquoted, frozen at -30 degrees C, and then stored at -80 degrees C. QIAGEN kits were used to extract genomic DNA from buffy coat specimens. In the germline V gene, CDR1 corresponds to MGHRA and CDR2 to YSYEKL. Inclusive of the bounding cysteine and phenylalanine, the CDR3 is 16 residues long. Part of the CDR3 DNA is given, 39 bases translated from base 1. Clipping removes 4 bases from V and 8 bases from J, with 11 as the unmatched junction base count.

The origin of this receptor is a woman between 18 and 70 years old with a cervical HPV16 infection that either progressed to CIN3+ or cleared (not recorded which). The chain employs TRBV4-1 and TRBJ1-4, with TRBD1 identical over 9 junction bases. The sample was blood buffy coat. The CDR3 bases that were read are TGCGCCAGCAGCCCAGGTCCGGGACAGGGAAAAGAAAAA. The encoded protein is CASSPGPGQGKEK. The whole CDR3 sequence is CASSPGPGQGKEKLFF.